The clone carrying this TCR beta chain occurred a few times. This specimen comes from a study of blood T cell repertoires in COVID-19. With 5 bases clipped from V and 4 bases from J, the junction kept 3 bases outside the gene matches. The CDR3 contains 13 residues. The V gene's germline CDR1 is MDHEN and CDR2 SYDVKM. As processed by the authors: It was from reference gene primer amplification that nucleated cell counts were estimated. The method was immunoSEQ multiplex PCR; TCRdb's version includes in-frame clones alone and lacks a portion of them. Clone size and the V and J calls come from that table; the DNA yielded D and trimming. This sample has about 180,000 clones, with roughly 81% found just once.

The sequencing sample was made of peripheral blood. The chain has TRBV28 and TRBJ1-2; 8 nucleotides match TRBD1. This receptor was taken from a woman older than 75 with COVID-19, enrolled during active disease. The CDR3 sequence: CASSPQGAYGYTF. In nucleotides, the CDR3 is TGTGCCAGCAGTCCCCAGGGGGCCTATGGCTACACCTTC.